The next 4 T cell receptor beta chains were all read from a single sample in a study of shared clonotypes between healthy human individuals. Assay: immunoSEQ multiplex PCR; the TCRdb copy retains only in-frame clones and omits some. The sample consists of roughly 2,000,000 clones, about 95% of them appearing once. Naive CD8 cells were CD45RO-negative, positively selected for CCR7, excluding terminally differentiated effector memory CD45RA+ cells. Sequences were obtained from naive CD8+ T cells sorted from blood. These receptors originate from a man between 18 and 29 years old in good health.

This clone occurred once. A read error may account for a junction end that differs from germline. The J gene is TRBJ2-7, the V gene TRBV5-1; either TRBD1 or TRBD2 may fit D (5 bases each). From germline, CDR1 is SGHRS and CDR2 YFSETQ. This CDR3 region has 10 residues. Here the CDR3 DNA reads TGCGCCAGCAGCTGGCCGGGACCGGGATTC. It codes for CASSWPGPGF.

The chain has TRBV5-1 and TRBJ2-1, with D hard to call. In germline, CDR1 is SGHRS, CDR2 YFSETQ. This CDR3 contains 16 residues. The V end was cut by 4 bases, the J end by 2 bases, with 16 bases between. CDR3 loop: CASSPGPGSTYNEQFF. The DNA for the CDR3 is TGCGCCAGCAGCCCGGGCCCCGGTAGTACCTACAATGAGCAGTTCTTC.

This chain connects TRBV7-9 to TRBJ1-2; tentative D call: TRBD1 (6 bases). The CDR3 spans 15 residues. Germline values: CDR1 SEHNR, CDR2 FQNEAQ (reference sequence). The V and J ends lost 1 base and 3 bases respectively, with 12 bases between them. The CDR3 DNA is TGTGCCAGCAGCTTAGACAGGGTTGATGACTATGGCTACACCTTC. It codes for CASSLDRVDDYGYTF.

CDR3 residues: CASSKGGRTPPKRSYEQYF. As DNA, the CDR3 is TGTGCCAGCAGCAAAGGTGGAAGGACTCCCCCGAAGAGGTCCTACGAGCAGTACTTC. The chain has TRBV21-1 and TRBJ2-7; no DNA check was done on the table's D call, TRBD2. TRBV21-1 is assigned pseudogene status. The CDR3 extends over 19 amino acids.